This is a list of T cell receptor beta chains from one sample in a study of control samples from healthy donors and cancer patients. Sequencing used immunoSEQ multiplex PCR; TCRdb keeps in-frame clones, though not all of them. The data contain about 120,000 clones, around 89% of them seen just once; the ten biggest clones take up less than 1.5%. Sequenced: PBMCs. Receptors originate from a woman aged 50 to 60 with colorectal cancer. Each CDR3 is given with its conserved first and last residue. Each record gives: clone size, V gene, J gene, CDR3 protein. A row's size may be missing; if present it is once, few, many or a size class.

clone size: NA
V gene: TRBV4-2
J gene: TRBJ2-2
CDR3 protein: CASSLTTTGSSGELFF

clone size: NA
V gene: TRBV24-1
J gene: TRBJ2-1
CDR3 protein: CATSEGLAGEFNEQFF

clone size: NA
V gene: TRBV6-5
J gene: TRBJ1-1
CDR3 protein: CASTLPGAEAFF

clone size: NA
V gene: TRBV5-4
J gene: TRBJ1-1
CDR3 protein: CASSLVLGLNTEAFF

clone size: NA
V gene: TRBV5-3
J gene: TRBJ2-7
CDR3 protein: CARSGGTGPSYEQYF

clone size: NA
V gene: TRBV27
J gene: TRBJ2-1
CDR3 protein: CASSLSAPGLASSYNEQFF

clone size: NA
V gene: TRBV4-2
J gene: TRBJ2-2
CDR3 protein: CASSQDSASGIGSNTGELFF

clone size: NA
V gene: TRBV10-1
J gene: TRBJ2-3
CDR3 protein: CASRPGLAGVEATDTQYF

clone size: NA
V gene: TRBV11-1
J gene: TRBJ2-7
CDR3 protein: CASSLHADSLGEQYF

clone size: NA
V gene: TRBV28
J gene: TRBJ2-7
CDR3 protein: CASSAGQGLVEQYF

clone size: NA
V gene: TRBV30
J gene: TRBJ1-4
CDR3 protein: CAWTDRDSEKLFF

clone size: few
V gene: TRBV27
J gene: TRBJ2-7
CDR3 protein: CASSLRRGPSVYEQYF

clone size: NA
V gene: TRBV28
J gene: TRBJ1-6
CDR3 protein: CASSRGYRGVGFYNSPLHF

clone size: NA
V gene: TRBV7-6
J gene: TRBJ1-1
CDR3 protein: CASSLGTGGTRTEAFF

clone size: NA
V gene: TRBV14
J gene: TRBJ1-1
CDR3 protein: CASSQSPDTEAFF

clone size: once
V gene: TRBV29-1
J gene: TRBJ1-2
CDR3 protein: CSVDSGASGGYTF

clone size: once
V gene: TRBV14
J gene: TRBJ2-5
CDR3 protein: CASSQVSRADGGGETQYF

clone size: NA
V gene: TRBV28
J gene: TRBJ2-5
CDR3 protein: CASSSSSRGRGETQYF

clone size: once
V gene: TRBV3-1/TRBV3-2
J gene: TRBJ2-2
CDR3 protein: CASSQSMGPGELFF

clone size: NA
V gene: TRBV18
J gene: TRBJ2-7
CDR3 protein: CASSPPDSYEQYF

clone size: NA
V gene: TRBV5-6
J gene: TRBJ2-7
CDR3 protein: CASSSSRDISYEQYF

clone size: NA
V gene: TRBV19
J gene: TRBJ1-1
CDR3 protein: CASSTLTEAFF

clone size: NA
V gene: TRBV11-2
J gene: TRBJ1-2
CDR3 protein: CASSINDRLYYGYTF

clone size: NA
V gene: TRBV5-6
J gene: TRBJ1-2
CDR3 protein: CASSLLSAGGDIRYGYTF

clone size: NA
V gene: TRBV4-1
J gene: TRBJ2-1
CDR3 protein: CASKRLAGNNEQFF

clone size: NA
V gene: TRBV28
J gene: TRBJ1-6
CDR3 protein: CASSLFIGMTLHF

clone size: NA
V gene: TRBV24-1
J gene: TRBJ2-1
CDR3 protein: CATSEGPYNEQFF

clone size: once
V gene: TRBV6-5
J gene: TRBJ2-4
CDR3 protein: CASSSRGRADIQYF

clone size: NA
V gene: TRBV27
J gene: TRBJ2-1
CDR3 protein: CASSLDLGRLYNEQFF

clone size: once
V gene: TRBV18
J gene: TRBJ2-1
CDR3 protein: CASSPDEQAYNEQFF

clone size: NA
V gene: TRBV2
J gene: TRBJ1-5
CDR3 protein: CASSGQGGNQPQHF

clone size: NA
V gene: TRBV6-6
J gene: TRBJ2-5
CDR3 protein: CASSYPLAGGQETQYF

clone size: NA
V gene: TRBV9
J gene: TRBJ2-7
CDR3 protein: CASSVVLGGEQYF

clone size: NA
V gene: TRBV5-5
J gene: TRBJ2-3
CDR3 protein: CASSLGQFSTDTQYF

clone size: NA
V gene: TRBV19
J gene: TRBJ1-2
CDR3 protein: CASNNPGHGYTF

clone size: NA
V gene: TRBV27
J gene: TRBJ2-2
CDR3 protein: CASSLRGTNTGELFF

clone size: NA
V gene: TRBV10-2
J gene: TRBJ2-1
CDR3 protein: CASSESGGKDNEQFF

clone size: NA
V gene: TRBV5-1
J gene: TRBJ2-7
CDR3 protein: CASRPRQGTHSYEQYF

clone size: NA
V gene: TRBV15
J gene: TRBJ1-4
CDR3 protein: CATSRGRDEKLFF

clone size: NA
V gene: TRBV7-9
J gene: TRBJ2-1
CDR3 protein: CASSLVGTGSYNEQFF

clone size: NA
V gene: TRBV6-6
J gene: TRBJ2-5
CDR3 protein: CASSYREGWETQYF

clone size: NA
V gene: TRBV6-5
J gene: TRBJ1-2
CDR3 protein: CASRPGQGSYTF

clone size: once
V gene: TRBV4-1
J gene: TRBJ2-4
CDR3 protein: CASSQPTSGRYKNIQYF

clone size: NA
V gene: TRBV4-1
J gene: TRBJ1-1
CDR3 protein: CASSQEGRGLDTEAFF

clone size: NA
V gene: TRBV6-1
J gene: TRBJ2-3
CDR3 protein: CASSEYWGTDTQYF